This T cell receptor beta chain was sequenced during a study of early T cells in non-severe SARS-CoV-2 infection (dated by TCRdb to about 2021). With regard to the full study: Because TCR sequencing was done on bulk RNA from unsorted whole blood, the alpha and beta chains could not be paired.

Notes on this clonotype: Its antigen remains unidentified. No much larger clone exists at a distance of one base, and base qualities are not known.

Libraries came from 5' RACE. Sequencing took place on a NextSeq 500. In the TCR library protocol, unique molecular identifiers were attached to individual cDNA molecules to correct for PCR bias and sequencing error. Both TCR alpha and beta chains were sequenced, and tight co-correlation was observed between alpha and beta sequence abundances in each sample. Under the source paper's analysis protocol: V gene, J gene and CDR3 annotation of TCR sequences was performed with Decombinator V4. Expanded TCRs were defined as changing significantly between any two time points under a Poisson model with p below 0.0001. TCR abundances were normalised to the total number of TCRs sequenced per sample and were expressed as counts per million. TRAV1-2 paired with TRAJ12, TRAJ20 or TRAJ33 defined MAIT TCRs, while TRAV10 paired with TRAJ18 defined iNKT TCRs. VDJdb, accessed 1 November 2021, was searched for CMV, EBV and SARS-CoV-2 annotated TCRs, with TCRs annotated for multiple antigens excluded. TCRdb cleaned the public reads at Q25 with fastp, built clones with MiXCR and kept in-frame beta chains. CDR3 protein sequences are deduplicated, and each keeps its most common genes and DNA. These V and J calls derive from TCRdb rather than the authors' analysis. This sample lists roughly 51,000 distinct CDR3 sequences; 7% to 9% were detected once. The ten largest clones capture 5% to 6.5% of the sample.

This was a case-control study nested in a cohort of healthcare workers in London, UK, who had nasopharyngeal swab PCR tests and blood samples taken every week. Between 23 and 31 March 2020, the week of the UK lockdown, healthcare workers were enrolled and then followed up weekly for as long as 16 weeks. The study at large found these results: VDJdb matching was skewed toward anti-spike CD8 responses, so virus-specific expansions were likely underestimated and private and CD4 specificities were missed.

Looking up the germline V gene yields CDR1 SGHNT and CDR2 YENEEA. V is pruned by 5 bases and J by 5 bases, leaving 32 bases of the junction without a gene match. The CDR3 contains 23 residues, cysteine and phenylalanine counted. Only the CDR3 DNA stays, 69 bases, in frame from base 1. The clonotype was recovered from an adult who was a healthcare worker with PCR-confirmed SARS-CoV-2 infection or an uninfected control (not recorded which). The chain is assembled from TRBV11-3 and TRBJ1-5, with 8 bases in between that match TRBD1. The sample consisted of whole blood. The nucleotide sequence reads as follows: TGTGCCAGCAGCCCAGGGGGTAGTTGTCAGTTAGTTGTTGTTCCAGGGGGCGATCAGCCCCAGCATTTT. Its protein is CASSPGGSCQLVVVPGGDQPQHF.